This TCR beta chain comes out of a study of blood T cell repertoires in COVID-19 (dated by TCRdb to 2020 to 2022). For the study in its entirety: Samples covering the acute and convalescent phases of COVID-19 were provided by collaborators in the United States, Italy and Spain. The prospective study material was composed of cDNA or gDNA derived from T cells, B-cell-depleted T cells, or PBMCs. Deeply sampled blood TCRbeta repertoires from subjects exposed to, actively infected with, or recovered from COVID-19 were included in the dataset. The repertoires were released in a freely available public database intended as a resource for research on the immune response to SARS-CoV-2. Samples were obtained from the ongoing ImmuneRACE study (first 160 participants) and from roughly 1,300 subjects provided by 6 global collaborators. Nearly every sample came with metadata listing a de-identified subject ID, COVID-19 status, age in years and sex. Where available, HLA class I and class II types were taken from metadata supplied by the sample provider and were not determined by assay-based typing. Here is what the overall study found, with its caveats: Clinical and demographic metadata were provided uncurated, with the amount varying by source and participant.

This clone was counted a few times. This clone's antigen is unknown. No quality values exist for individual bases; no much larger clone is one base distant. TCRbeta CDR3 regions were amplified from genomic DNA using the immunoSEQ Assay, a bias-controlled multiplex PCR. The published analysis was carried out like this. Within the assay, amplification of reference gene primers was used to estimate how many nucleated cells each sample contained. To quantify the absolute abundance of each unique TCRbeta CDR3 rearrangement, sequence reads were collapsed and filtered. For each sample, productive Simpson clonality was calculated as the square root of Simpson's diversity index across productive rearrangements. The clones in this table, taken by TCRdb from immuneACCESS, are in-frame only. Not every clone is retained; where verified, under half of the shortfall comes from an unresolved V gene, and the cause of the rest is unknown. That table furnishes V, J and clone size, whereas the DNA furnished D and trimming. The sample yields roughly 500,000 clones; approximately 83% were counted once. Together, the top ten hold roughly 3.2% of the sample.

Each collaborating institution followed its own protocols to collect whole blood in K2EDTA tubes. Collaborator samples were shipped for TCRbeta analysis as frozen whole blood, isolated PBMCs, or DNA extracted from either sample type. The specimen sequenced was peripheral blood. This TCR came from a human donor in a cohort sampled during active COVID-19.

In nucleotides, the sequence is TGTGCCATCAGGACCTTCACTAGCGGGAGGGATTACGAGCAGTACTTC. It specifies CAIRTFTSGRDYEQYF. The rearrangement joined TRBV10-3 to TRBJ2-7; TRBD2 matches 13 bases in the middle. In the germline V gene, CDR1 corresponds to ENHRY and CDR2 to SYGVKD. The cysteine opens and the phenylalanine closes a CDR3 of 16 amino acids. Of all the DNA, just the CDR3 is kept, 48 bases in frame from base 1. The V end gives up 6 bases and the J end 4 bases, leaving 9 bases in the junction not matched to a gene.